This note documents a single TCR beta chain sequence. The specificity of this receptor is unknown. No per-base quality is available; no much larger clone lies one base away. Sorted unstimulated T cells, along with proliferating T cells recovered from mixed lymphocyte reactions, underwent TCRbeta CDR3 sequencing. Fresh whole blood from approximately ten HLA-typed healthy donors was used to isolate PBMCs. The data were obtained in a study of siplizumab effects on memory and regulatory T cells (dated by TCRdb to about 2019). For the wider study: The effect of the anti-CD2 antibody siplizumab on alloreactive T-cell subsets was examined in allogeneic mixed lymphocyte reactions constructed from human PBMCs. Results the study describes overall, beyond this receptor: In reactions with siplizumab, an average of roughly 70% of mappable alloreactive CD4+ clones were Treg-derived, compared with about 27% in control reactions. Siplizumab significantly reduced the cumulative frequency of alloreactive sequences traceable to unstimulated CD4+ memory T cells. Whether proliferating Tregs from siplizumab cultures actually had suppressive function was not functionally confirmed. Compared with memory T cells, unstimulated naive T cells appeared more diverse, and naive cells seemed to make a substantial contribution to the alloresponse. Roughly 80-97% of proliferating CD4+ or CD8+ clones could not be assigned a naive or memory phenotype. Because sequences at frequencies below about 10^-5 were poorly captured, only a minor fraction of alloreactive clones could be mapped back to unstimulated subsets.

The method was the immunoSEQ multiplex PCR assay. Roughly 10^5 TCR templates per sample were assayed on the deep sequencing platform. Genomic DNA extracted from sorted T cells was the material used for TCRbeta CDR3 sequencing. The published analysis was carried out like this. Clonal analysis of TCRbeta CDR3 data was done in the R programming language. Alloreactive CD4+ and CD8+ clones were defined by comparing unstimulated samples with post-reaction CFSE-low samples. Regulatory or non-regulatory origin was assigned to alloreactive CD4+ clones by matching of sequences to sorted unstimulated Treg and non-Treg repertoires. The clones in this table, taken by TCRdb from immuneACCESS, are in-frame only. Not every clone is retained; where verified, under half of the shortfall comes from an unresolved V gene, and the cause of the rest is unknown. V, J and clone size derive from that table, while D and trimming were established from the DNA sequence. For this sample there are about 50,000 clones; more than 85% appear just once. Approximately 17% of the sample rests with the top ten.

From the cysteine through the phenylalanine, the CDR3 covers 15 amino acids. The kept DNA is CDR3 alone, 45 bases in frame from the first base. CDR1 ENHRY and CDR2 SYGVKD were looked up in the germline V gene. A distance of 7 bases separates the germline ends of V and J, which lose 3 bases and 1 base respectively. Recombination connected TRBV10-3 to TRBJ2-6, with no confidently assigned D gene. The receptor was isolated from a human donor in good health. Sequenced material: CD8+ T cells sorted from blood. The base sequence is TGTGCCATCAGTGAAAGTGGATCTGGGGCCAACGTCCTGACTTTC. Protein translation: CAISESGSGANVLTF.